These T cell receptor beta chains were read from a single sample in a study of blood T cell repertoires in COVID-19. The assay was immunoSEQ multiplex PCR, and TCRdb's table has in-frame clones only and misses some. The sample consists of approximately 200,000 clones, about 86% of them appearing once. Material: peripheral blood. The receptors shown here come from a woman aged 25 to 39 with active or convalescent COVID-19. Both conserved end residues are part of each CDR3. D genes are given only for firm matches. Some rows mark clone size as missing; the rest say once, few, many or name a class of expanded clone.

>TRBD2|14|-|TRBJ2-7|TRBV25-1
CASSDMGERGEQYF
>TRBD1|15|-|TRBJ2-7|TRBV28
CASSFLDRATYEQYF
>-|14|-|TRBJ2-3|TRBV9
CASSGASETDTQYF
>-|13|-|TRBJ2-2|TRBV28
CASSLSLPGELFF
>TRBD1|15|few|TRBJ1-5|TRBV9
CASSVGGGGNQPQHF
>TRBD2|18|once|TRBJ2-3|TRBV12-5
CASGALAGGLRSTDTQYF
>-|15|-|TRBJ2-3|TRBV5-4
CASSFRQGKTDTQYF
>-|11|many|TRBJ2-1|TRBV1
CTSPPLNEQFF
>TRBD2|16|-|TRBJ2-1|TRBV5-6
CASSLSPGLANNEQFF
>TRBD1|15|few|TRBJ1-1|TRBV30
CAWLGNRGGNTEAFF
>TRBD2|17|once|TRBJ2-3|TRBV28
CASSFLLAGESTDTQYF
>TRBD2|15|-|TRBJ2-7|TRBV28
CASSLSAGEVYEQYF
>-|15|-|TRBJ2-1|TRBV28
CASSYSGGSYNEQFF
>TRBD2|15|-|TRBJ2-1|TRBV5-1
CASRWTSGSMDEQFF
>-|14|-|TRBJ2-2|TRBV5-1
CASSSDIGTGELFF
>TRBD1|16|-|TRBJ2-5|TRBV25-1
CASSDQGTGVEETQYF
>TRBD1|15|-|TRBJ1-2|TRBV3-1/TRBV3-2
CASSQGQTGRYGYTF
>TRBD1|18|-|TRBJ1-2|TRBV5-1
CASSADRGRVWDDGGYTF
>-|14|-|TRBJ1-5|TRBV6-5
CASSYGQGSQPQHF
>TRBD1|15|-|TRBJ1-1|TRBV9
CASSALTGRNTEAFF
>-|15|-|TRBJ1-1|TRBV7-9
CASTIPTGMNTEAFF
>-|16|-|TRBJ2-2|TRBV21-1
CASSKAPWQVAGELFF
>TRBD1|15|few|TRBJ2-7|TRBV2
CASSEGGTGGYEQYF
>-|15|-|TRBJ2-7|TRBV18
CASSPGTVPTYEQYF
>TRBD1|12|-|TRBJ1-2|TRBV11-3
CASSRQGVGYTF
>TRBD1|10|-|TRBJ1-1|TRBV29-1
CSVVDRKAFF
>-|12|once|TRBJ2-5|TRBV7-8
CASSLRVETQYF
>-|15|-|TRBJ1-5|TRBV6-5
CASSKRGVSNQPQHF
>-|15|-|TRBJ1-5|TRBV28
CASREERGSNQPQHF
>TRBD2|14|-|TRBJ2-5|TRBV5-6
CASSGTSGRETQYF
>-|13|-|TRBJ2-2|TRBV19
CASITTRPGELFF
>TRBD2|16|-|TRBJ2-7|TRBV5-6
CASSELTGGPLWEQYF
>-|14|-|TRBJ1-3|TRBV27
CASREGHSGNTIYF
>-|15|once|TRBJ1-2|TRBV7-2
CASSSRGGISRGYTF
>TRBD1|16|-|TRBJ1-5|TRBV6-1
CASSDRDRGRAQPQHF
>TRBD1|16|-|TRBJ1-2|TRBV3-1/TRBV3-2
CASSQGQGAFSPGYTF
>-|14|-|TRBJ2-7|TRBV6-5
CASRHRDTSYEQYF
>TRBD1|19|-|TRBJ2-6|TRBV14
CASSHLSTHRGSGASVLTF
>TRBD1|13|-|TRBJ1-6|TRBV7-9
CASSPTGESPLHF
>TRBD2|15|-|TRBJ2-1|TRBV5-1
CASATGTSSYNEQFF
>TRBD1|15|once|TRBJ1-6|TRBV11-2
CASSLAGTGNSPLHF
>-|17|few|TRBJ2-6|TRBV15
CATSRVRGWAGANVLTF
>TRBD2|15|-|TRBJ2-7|TRBV6-5
CASSYGVAGGYEQYF
>-|12|-|TRBJ1-1|TRBV13
CASRQGTGEAFF
>-|16|-|TRBJ2-2|TRBV19
CASRGADKIRTGELFF
>TRBD1|15|-|TRBJ1-5|TRBV25-1
CASSEWGTGPSAQHF
>TRBD1|15|-|TRBJ2-3|TRBV5-1
CASSLGTGVTDTQYF
>-|13|-|TRBJ1-1|TRBV28
CASSLSGRTEAFF
>-|16|-|TRBJ1-1|TRBV3-1/TRBV3-2
CASSQDLRGQNTEAFF
>-|14|-|TRBJ1-1|TRBV4-1
CASSQAYRDTEAFF
>TRBD1|14|-|TRBJ2-1|TRBV11-2
CASSLRTGVNEQFF
>TRBD2|15|-|TRBJ2-3|TRBV5-5
CASSLGGGSADTQYF
>TRBD1|16|-|TRBJ1-4|TRBV19
CASSINMDRGYEKLFF
>-|15|-|TRBJ2-1|TRBV6-1
CASSEGLSSYNEQFF
>TRBD2|14|-|TRBJ2-1|TRBV20-1
CSASWTRSRDEQFF
>-|14|-|TRBJ1-2|TRBV27
CASSAGGVGYGYTF
>TRBD1|15|-|TRBJ2-1|TRBV10-3
CAISPDRGRYNEQFF
>-|15|-|TRBJ1-2|TRBV5-5
CASSLNAGLYYGYTF
>TRBD1|15|-|TRBJ1-2|TRBV28
CASSSTGTGGYGYTF